This T cell receptor beta chain is from a study of blood T cell repertoires in COVID-19. The ends lost 1 base at V and 1 base at J; junction bases unmatched: 2. The CDR3 totals 15 residues. CDR1 and CDR2 (germline): SGHTA, FQGTGA. Original processing methods: From reference gene primer amplification, estimates of nucleated cell counts were derived. Data came from immunoSEQ multiplex PCR; TCRdb stores just in-frame clones and leaves some out. That table is the source of V, J and clone size, and D and trimming were worked out from the DNA. The sample holds approximately 35,000 clones, 85% to 90% seen once.

What was sequenced was peripheral blood. V usage is TRBV7-3 and J usage is TRBJ1-1; 8 bases fit TRBD1. The source of this sequence is a woman in her 70s with active COVID-19. DNA of the CDR3: TGTGCCAGCAGCTTAAGAGGGACAGGGAACACTGAAGCTTTCTTT. Amino acid sequence: CASSLRGTGNTEAFF.